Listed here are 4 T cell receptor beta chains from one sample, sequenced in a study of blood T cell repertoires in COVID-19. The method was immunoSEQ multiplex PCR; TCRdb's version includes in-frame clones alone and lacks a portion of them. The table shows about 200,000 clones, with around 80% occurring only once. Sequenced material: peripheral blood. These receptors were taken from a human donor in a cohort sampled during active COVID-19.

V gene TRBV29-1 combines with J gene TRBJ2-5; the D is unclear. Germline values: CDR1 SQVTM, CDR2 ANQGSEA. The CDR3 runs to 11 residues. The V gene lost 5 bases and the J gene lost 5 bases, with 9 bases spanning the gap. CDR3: CSVPGLETQYF. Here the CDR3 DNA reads TGCAGCGTTCCCGGGTTGGAGACCCAGTACTTC.

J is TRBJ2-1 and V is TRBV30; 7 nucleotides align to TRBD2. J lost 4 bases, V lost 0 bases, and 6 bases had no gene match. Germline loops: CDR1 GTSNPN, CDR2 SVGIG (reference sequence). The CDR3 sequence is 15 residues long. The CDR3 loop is CAWSVGVGGYNEQFF. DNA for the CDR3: TGTGCCTGGAGTGTAGGGGTGGGAGGGTACAATGAGCAGTTCTTC.

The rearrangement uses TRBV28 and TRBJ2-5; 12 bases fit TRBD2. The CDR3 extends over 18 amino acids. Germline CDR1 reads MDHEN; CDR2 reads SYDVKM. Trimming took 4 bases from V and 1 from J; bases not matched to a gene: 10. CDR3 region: CASSSRTSGTSPQETQYF. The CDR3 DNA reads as TGTGCCAGCAGTTCGCGGACTAGCGGGACTTCCCCCCAAGAGACCCAGTACTTC.

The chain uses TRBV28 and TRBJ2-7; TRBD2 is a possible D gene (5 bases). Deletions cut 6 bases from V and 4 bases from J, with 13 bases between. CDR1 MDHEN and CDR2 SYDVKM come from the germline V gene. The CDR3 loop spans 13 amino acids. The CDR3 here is CASSTLVAYEQYF. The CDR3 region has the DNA TGTGCCAGCAGCACCTTGGTAGCGTACGAGCAGTACTTC.